The text below deals with one TCR beta chain. What antigen it recognizes has not been identified. Base qualities were left out, and no much larger clone turns up one base away. This specimen comes from a study of cytomegalovirus exposure and HLA in healthy donors (dated by TCRdb to about 2017). Background on the whole study: An earlier analysis of roughly 610 of the donors reported under 300 Gb of sequence data and 90 million to 120 million unique TCR beta sequences obtained from approximately 180 million T cells. In addition to the first cohort of 500 to 850 subjects, a separate validation cohort of about 120 different subjects was used. The study aimed to test whether signatures of past pathogen exposure could be identified by cataloging public T cell receptors. To decide whether each TCR beta V gene segment behaved as functional or pseudogenic, an earlier analysis of some 540 of the donors relied on high-throughput TCR beta sequencing. All discovery cohort repertoires had been generated on a single sequencing platform. Using immunosequencing, the study profiled T cell repertoires from around 680 subjects and related those repertoires to cytomegalovirus serostatus. A later genetic analysis used genome-wide SNP genotypes for about three fifths of the 666 donors, treating that subset as a discovery cohort. A handful of DR-DQ haplotypes were treated as single units for association and clustering because of strong linkage in the cohort. Donor age, sex, ethnicity and CMV serostatus were compiled alongside the repertoire data. To study patterns of TCR occurrence, a later analysis re-analyzed previously published TCR beta repertoires from around 670 donors and added high-resolution HLA genotyping. Typing coverage varied by locus: roughly 629-640 donors for A, B, C, DRB1 and DQB1; roughly 520 for DQA1; 606 for DPA1; more than 450 for DPB1. Among around 400 genotyped donors of the cohort, an average of around 240,000 unique TCR beta nucleotide sequences were sequenced per donor, roughly a sixth of them non-productive. Rather than using new phenotypic data, the later analysis identified candidate immune exposures from TCR beta sequences and from how often those sequences occurred across donors. HLA typing included class I and class II loci at four-digit resolution. To predict cytomegalovirus infection status, the study brought together high-throughput TCR immunosequencing, statistical association of individual TCRs with disease status, and machine learning. An early release covering over 500 HLA-typed donors comprised about 290 gigabases of sequencing data and around 80 million unique TCR sequences. Among the roughly 370 genotyped donors, around 81% belonged to the genetic ancestry cluster associated with self-reported Caucasian donors.

The paper's findings and limits, for the study overall: An association between a missense DCLRE1C variant and V-gene and J-gene trimming of TCR beta chains was found in a later genetic analysis and replicated in an independent cohort. In both the original and validation cohorts, the classifier was reported to diagnose cytomegalovirus status with high specificity and sensitivity. Specific HLA alleles were associated with 15,000 to 20,000 TCR beta sequences at a false discovery rate of 0.05 in a later analysis. Because counts were too low, about 17 rarely observed V segments, including chromosome 9 orphons, were excluded from the earlier analysis of around 590 of the donors. The authors suggested that the approach could potentially be generalized to other disease states and immunological phenotypes. Strong co-occurrence of HLA alleles, especially DR and DQ, made assigning TCR associations to individual alleles difficult. According to a later genetic analysis, donors in an Asian-associated ancestry cluster had fewer N-insertions in productive TCRs than the approximately 670-donor mean. In vitro tests confirmed that a few of the cytomegalovirus-associated TCR beta chains recognize cytomegalovirus antigens. A later analysis found that HLA-associated TCR beta chains were more clonally expanded and had lower generation probabilities than equally common non-associated chains. Because HLA typing was missing for some donors at each locus, association tests included only the typed subset. The sequencing pipeline was judged likely to have produced a cluster of highly shared sequence variants as a technical artifact. A later analysis found that most CMV-associated TCR beta chains appeared HLA-restricted, with HLA associations seemingly driven largely by CMV exposure. In this cohort, only TCR beta chains were sequenced, and detectable features were limited by the absence of alpha or paired-chain data. Broadly in line with IMGT annotations, most TCR beta V segments showed up in productive rearrangements about 90% or about 30% of the time in an earlier analysis of 450 to 750 of the donors. According to a later analysis, parvovirus B19, influenza, CMV and Epstein-Barr virus appeared linked to several top co-occurrence clusters. In a later analysis, the rate of TCR association differed among HLA loci, with DRB1 alleles having the most associated TCRs and HLA-C alleles having the fewest. Sequencing depth was assumed to be roughly uniform across donors in the presence/absence analyses, though that assumption may not hold. The study listed 150 to 200 TCR beta chains as associated with cytomegalovirus. Correlated functional status among segregating V segments might reflect linkage disequilibrium, but an unknown experimental factor could not be ruled out. Because the 87-base-pair reads could not distinguish some IMGT-functional V segments, including TRBV6-2 and TRBV6-3, those segments were excluded. A further reported finding was that TCR beta sequences accurately predicted the HLA-A and HLA-B alleles for most subjects in the first cohort. Immune exposure information for the cohort was limited to CMV serostatus. Across donors, most TCR sequences were observed very rarely, whereas some public TCRs were present in many individuals.

Library creation used the immunoSEQ multiplex PCR assay. A mixture of 60 forward primers for TCR Vbeta segments and 13 reverse primers for TCR Jbeta segments was used in the multiplex PCR. A multiplex PCR assay on genomic DNA amplified the CDR3 region of rearranged TCR beta genes. The Illumina HiSeq System was used to sequence the amplified TCR beta libraries as 87-base-pair reads. On the authors' methods: A later analysis counted 75 million to 100 million unique TCR beta chains across the 666 repertoires, and some 11 million of these chains were shared by at least two donors. A nearest-neighbor algorithm error-corrected the raw reads and collapsed the reads into unique sequences, merging closely related sequences to remove PCR and sequencing errors. CDR3 sequences were aligned to IMGT reference sequences to assign V, D and J gene segments. For a sequence to be retained, a match of at least six nucleotides was required to both a V gene segment and a J gene segment. Rearrangements were classified as productive when the CDR3 lacked stop codons and remained in frame with V and J, and all other rearrangements were classified as non-productive. Following IMGT convention, CDR3 was defined as the stretch from the second conserved V-encoded cysteine up to the conserved J-encoded phenylalanine. In an earlier analysis of 500 to 650 of the donors, sequences lacking an unambiguous match to a single V gene segment were excluded. An earlier analysis of over 450 of the donors classified V segments as functional when productive rearrangements were above 56.7% and as segregating when the standard deviation between donors was above 5%. To diagnose cytomegalovirus status from the catalog of TCR beta chain sequences, a statistical classification framework was built. In a later analysis, V and J genes were assigned by comparing TCR nucleotide sequences against IMGT/GENE-DB human TR gene sequences. Using the TCRdist pipeline, a later analysis assigned CDR3 sequences along with most-parsimonious VDJ recombination scenarios. In a later analysis, every TCR beta chain was defined by the combination of its CDR3 amino acid sequence and its V-gene family, and reads without a unique V-gene family were dropped. In a later analysis, 450 to 600 highly shared, low-generation-probability nucleotide sequences were removed to address suspected cross-contamination and a sequencing artifact. For each public chain, a later analysis derived a clonal expansion index from normalized ranks of inferred template counts within each repertoire. A later analysis computed generation probabilities with a VDJ recombination model fitted to out-of-frame rearrangements, and checked the results against IGoR. A later analysis scored TCR-TCR, TCR-HLA and TCR-CMV co-occurrence with hypergeometric tests, applying a repertoire-size bias correction to TCR pairs. A later analysis estimated false discovery rates by permuting HLA or CMV assignments 20 times. A later analysis grouped co-occurring TCRs with DBSCAN, adding TCRdist sequence similarity when clustering within HLA-allele-positive subsets. For co-occurrence clustering, repertoires with fewer than 30,000 or more than 120,000 public chains were excluded, along with several repertoires with anomalous nucleotide sharing. TCRdb retrieved this table from immuneACCESS and kept in-frame rearrangements only. Not all clones are present; in checked studies, unresolved V genes account for under half, and no reason is known for the remainder. That table supplies the V and J calls and clone size; D and trimming were determined from the DNA. The sample table records 70,000 to 95,000 clones; roughly 86% of these occur just once. The ten largest clonotypes hold 5.6% of the sample.

The cohort was made up of roughly 670 healthy bone marrow donors. All cohort members were sampled while nominally healthy, although unrecorded immune exposures were likely present. The donor was CMV seropositive and was included in the group of 250 to 350 seropositive cohort members. Each donor provided a peripheral blood sample, and peripheral blood mononuclear cells were used for TCR beta sequencing. Genomic DNA was extracted from the blood cell samples with the Qiagen DNeasy Blood Extraction Kit. For this chain, trimming is 5 bases at the V end and 8 bases at the J end, and the number of junction bases without a gene match is 8. From the germline V gene (reference sequence), CDR1 is SGHKS and CDR2 is YYEKEE. Taken from cysteine to phenylalanine, the CDR3 has 14 residues. This entry keeps only the CDR3 DNA: 42 bases, framed from base 1.

The chain links TRBV5-5 with TRBJ1-4, with 8 bases aligning to TRBD1. Sequenced input: PBMCs. The TCR was taken from a woman under 30 in good health and CMV-seropositive. This receptor has the CDR3 CASRRGQAQEKLFF. Here is the DNA: TGTGCCAGCAGACGGGGACAGGCTCAGGAAAAACTGTTTTTT.